Shown below are 18 T cell receptor delta chains from a single sample sequenced in a study of gamma-delta T cells after stem cell transplantation. TCRdb re-called clones from the RT-PCR reads via CATT. The sample holds 2,500 or so delta-chain clones; around 8% are singletons and the top ten take under 13%. The sequenced sample was gamma-delta T cells. The source of these receptors is a human donor. It is not recorded whose cells these are; they may come from a transplant donor.

This clone was detected a few times. This may stem from a read error, because a much larger clone lies one nucleotide away. Different DNA sequences within this sample yield the same CDR3. The gene calls are TRDV2 and TRDJ1, with TRDD3 identical over 13 bases. V lost 4 bases to trimming and J lost 2 bases; unmatched junction nucleotides: 12. Germline V gene sequence: CDR1 GEAIGNYY, CDR2 EKD. The CDR3 covers 18 residues. The CDR3 coding sequence is TGTGCCTGTGAACCCCTTACTGGGGGATACGCCGAGACCGATAAACTCATCTTT. This encodes CACEPLTGGYAETDKLIF.

This clone was recorded a few times. This may be a read error, as it is one base from a much larger clone. The chain carries TRDV2 and TRDJ1; 7 bases match TRDD3. Germline values: CDR1 GEAIGNYY, CDR2 EKD. The CDR3 sequence is 15 residues long. The CDR3 protein is CACDTVGGITDKRIF. CDR3 DNA sequence: TGTGCCTGTGACACCGTTGGGGGAATCACCGATAAACGCATCTTT.

A note on this clone: A much larger clone differs by one base, so this may be a read error. The chain is built from TRDV2 and TRDJ1, with 13 bases that match TRDD3. CDR1 GEAIGNYY and CDR2 EKD come from the germline V gene. J was trimmed by 0 bases and V by 5 bases; bases with no gene match: 11. The CDR3 loop spans 18 amino acids. The CDR3 DNA follows: TGTGCCTGTGGCCTTTTACTGGGGGATACGCTAAACACCGATAAACTCATCTTT. It translates to CACGLLLGDTLNTDKLIF.

On this clone itself: A read error is possible here, since a much larger clone lies one base away. This CDR3 is also generated by other DNA sequences in the sample. The chain recombines TRDV2 with TRDJ3; 8 nucleotides line up with TRDD3. Germline CDR1 GEAIGNYY, CDR2 EKD. The CDR3 is made up of 23 amino acids. CDR3 nucleotide sequence: TGTGCCTGCGACACCGGAGGACTGGGGGTCGAAGGGCCAAGCTCCTGGGACACCCGACAGATGTTTTTC. Translating it yields CACDTGGLGVEGPSSWDTRQMFF.

Notes on this clone: Since a far larger clone is one base different, this is likely a read error. The sample has other DNA sequences that encode this CDR3 too. The chain combines TRDV2 with TRDJ1, with TRDD3 matching over 7 bases. There are 17 residues in the CDR3. Germline V lookup: CDR1 GEAIGNYY, CDR2 EKD. The CDR3 DNA is TGTGCCTGTGACACTCTGGGGGGCGGAGGTGACACCGACAAACTCATCTTT. Translation gives CACDTLGGGGDTDKLIF.

As for this clone: This sequence may be a read error, since a much larger clone differs from it by one base. The CDR3 loop is CACDTVLGDTLTHTNTAKLIF. The CDR3 nucleotides are TGTGCCTGTGACACTGTACTGGGGGATACGTTAACCCACACTAACACCGCTAAACTCATCTTT. J is TRDJ1 and V is TRDV2, with TRDD3 matching over 13 bases. Germline V CDR1 and CDR2: GEAIGNYY, EKD. This CDR3 region has 21 residues.

A word on this clone: A much larger clone differs from this one at a single base, so this may be a read error. The chain's CDR3 is CACDRLGATDKLIF. The CDR3, as DNA: TGTGCCTGCGATCGACTGGGGGCTACCGATAAACTCATCTTT. This rearrangement joins TRDV2 to TRDJ1, with 8 positions matching TRDD3. The V gene's germline CDR1 is GEAIGNYY and CDR2 EKD. The CDR3 covers 14 residues. After removal of 7 bases from V and 2 bases from J, the junction contained 8 bases not matched to a gene.

This chain connects TRDV1 to TRDJ1, with TRDD3 matching over 12 bases. J was trimmed by 8 bases and V by 0 bases; bases with no gene match: 16. The germline V gene has CDR1 TSWWSYY and CDR2 QGS. This CDR3 spans 19 amino acids. The CDR3 here is CALGELFTIGTGGYIKLIF. The CDR3 DNA reads as TGTGCTCTTGGGGAACTGTTTACAATTGGTACTGGGGGATACATAAAACTCATCTTT.

This clone is classed as large (0.1 to 1%). Other DNA sequences in this sample translate to the same CDR3. The V call is TRDV2, the J call TRDJ1; 10 bases align to TRDD3. J gave up 3 bases and V 3 bases, and 9 bases lay outside the gene matches. Germline assignment: CDR1 GEAIGNYY and CDR2 EKD. CDR3 length: 16 residues. This CDR3 is CACDPLGDNGADKLIF. CDR3 DNA: TGTGCCTGTGACCCTCTGGGGGATAACGGGGCCGATAAACTCATCTTT.

By its share, this clone is medium-sized. Being one base from a much bigger clone, this may be a read error. CDR3 coding DNA: TGTGCCTGTGACACCGTAGAAGCAAGGACCGATAAACTCATCTTT. Its translation: CACDTVEARTDKLIF. This chain joins TRDV2 and TRDJ1; D gene ambiguous. V lost 0 bases, J lost 2 bases, and 12 bases lay in between. Germline CDR1 reads GEAIGNYY; CDR2 reads EKD. The CDR3 consists of 15 residues.

This clone ranks as medium-sized. A single base separates this from a much larger clone, so it may be a read error. The chain carries TRDV2 and TRDJ1, with TRDD3 matching over 13 bases. This CDR3 comprises 18 residues. Looked up from germline, CDR1 is GEAIGNYY and CDR2 is EKD. J was trimmed by 0 bases and V by 0 bases; bases with no gene match: 6. The CDR3 DNA is TGTGCCTGTGACACCGTACTGGGGGATACGCCGTACACCGATAAACTCATCTTT. Translating gives CACDTVLGDTPYTDKLIF.

Comment on this clone: A far larger clone is only one base removed, so a read error is likely. The gene calls are TRDV2 and TRDJ1; 11 positions agree with TRDD3. J was trimmed by 0 bases and V by 0 bases; bases with no gene match: 17. Looked up from germline, CDR1 is GEAIGNYY and CDR2 is EKD. The CDR3 contains 21 residues. The CDR3 loop is CACDTLPPVDGGYGYTDKLIF. In nucleotides, the CDR3 is TGTGCCTGTGACACCCTACCGCCAGTCGATGGGGGATACGGCTACACCGATAAACTCATCTTT.

This clone was detected only a few times. The junction does not match germline at one end; this may be a read error. Other DNA sequences from this sample encode an identical CDR3 as well. This chain links TRDV2 with TRDJ1; 10 nucleotides agree with TRDD3. The germline gives CDR1 GEAIGNYY, CDR2 EKD. The CDR3 has 16 residues. The CDR3: CACDTVGLGDTDKLIF. CDR3 nucleotide sequence: TGTGCCTGCGACACCGTGGGACTGGGGGATACCGATAAACTCATCTTT.

This clone is a singleton in its sample. This sequence may be a read error, since a much larger clone differs from it by one base. The rearrangement uses TRDV2 and TRDJ1; 13 bases match TRDD3. From germline, CDR1 is GEAIGNYY and CDR2 EKD. The CDR3 consists of 21 residues. The CDR3 region has the DNA TGTGCCTGTGACACTGTACTGGGGGATACGTTAACCCACACTAACACCGATAACCTCATCTTT. Translation gives CACDTVLGDTLTHTNTDNLIF.

In its sample, this clone was seen a few times. Relative to the germline gene, one junction end is altered; a read error may explain this. The V call is TRDV2, the J call TRDJ1, with a tentative D call TRDD3 (5 bases). Germline assignment: CDR1 GEAIGNYY and CDR2 EKD. The CDR3 length is 15 residues. CDR3 loop: CACDALLANTDNLIF. CDR3 DNA sequence: TGTGCCTGTGACGCTCTACTGGCAAACACCGATAACCTCATCTTT.

This clone has more than one count but fewer than ten. The TCRdb protein, from a much larger clone, departs from this DNA's translation at residue 15, likely by read error; the protein shown derives from the DNA. The chain joins TRDV2 to TRDJ1; 11 positions match TRDD3. From germline, CDR1 is GEAIGNYY and CDR2 EKD. This CDR3 has 19 amino acids. V gave up 3 bases and J gave up 6 bases; unmatched junction bases: 20. In nucleotides, the CDR3 is TGTGCCTGTGACGCTCTACTGGGGGATAATCAGCCACCAGCGAATAAACTCATCTTT. The encoded protein is CACDALLGDNQPPANKLIF.

This clone was detected a few times. A read error is likely here: a far larger clone is one base away. The rearrangement links TRDV2 to TRDJ1, with TRDD3 matching over 12 bases. This CDR3 region has 17 residues. V trimming: 3 bases; J trimming: 1 base; junction bases outside the gene matches: 8. Germline CDR1 is GEAIGNYY and CDR2 is EKD. The DNA for the CDR3 is TGTGCCTGTGACTCTCTGGGGGATACGGAGGGCACCGATAAACTCATCTTT. Amino acids: CACDSLGDTEGTDKLIF.

By share, this clone counts as medium-sized (0.01 to 0.1%). Here the CDR3 DNA reads TGTGCCTGTGACACTGGGGGATACGGAGCCTGGGACACCCGACAGATGTTTTTC. It encodes CACDTGGYGAWDTRQMFF. The chain joins TRDV2 to TRDJ3; TRDD3 matches 11 bases. CDR1 GEAIGNYY and CDR2 EKD come from the germline V gene. V was pared by 1 base and J by 2 bases, with 3 bases of the junction left unmatched. The CDR3 contains 18 residues.